Following are 6 T cell receptor beta chains from one sample sequenced in a study of blood T cell repertoires in COVID-19. Data came from immunoSEQ multiplex PCR; TCRdb stores just in-frame clones and leaves some out. The sample shows about 62,000 clones, around four fifths of them seen only once. Sequenced material: peripheral blood. The receptors come from a woman between 50 and 59 years old with active or convalescent COVID-19.

This chain connects TRBV11-2 to TRBJ2-3; 9 bases are shared with TRBD2. The CDR3 is made up of 17 amino acids. Germline assignment: CDR1 SGHAT and CDR2 FQNNGV. Trimming cost V 2 bases and J 3 bases; bases outside gene matches: 9. The CDR3: CASSLLPGLAGTDTQYF. CDR3 DNA sequence: TGTGCCAGCAGCTTACTCCCGGGGCTAGCGGGAACAGATACGCAGTATTTT. The full variable domain, rest sourced from reference TRBV11-2 and TRBJ2-3, is EAGVAQSPRYKIIEKRQSVAFWCNPISGHATLYWYQQILGQGPKLLIQFQNNGVVDDSQLPKDRFSAERLKGVDSTLKIQPAKLEDSAVYLCASSLLPGLAGTDTQYFGPGTRLTVL.

The chain links TRBV5-8 to TRBJ1-2, with no clear D. CDR3 size: 12 residues. Germline CDR1 and CDR2: SGHTS and YDEGEE. The V end was cut by 0 bases, the J end by 7 bases, with 7 bases between. CDR3 bases: TGTGCCAGCAGCTTGGTTCGCAGTGGCTACACCTTC. Translating it yields CASSLVRSGYTF.

In this sample, this clone turned up a few times. This chain links TRBV19 with TRBJ1-1, with 7 bases that match TRBD1. The germline V gene encodes CDR1 LNHDA and CDR2 SQIVND (reference sequence). The CDR3 length is 15 residues. Trimming took 5 bases from V and 6 from J; bases not matched to a gene: 12. CDR3 DNA sequence: TGTGCCAGTAGTTTCGACAGGGCTCAGGCTTCTGAAGCTTTCTTT. This sequence encodes CASSFDRAQASEAFF.

V gene TRBV7-2 combines with J gene TRBJ2-6; D is uncertain. CDR1 and CDR2 from the germline V gene are SGHTA and FQGNSA. The ends were cut back, 1 base at V and 0 bases at J, with 4 bases in the middle. This CDR3 is built from 15 residues. The CDR3 loop reads CASSLVVSGANVLTF. CDR3 coding DNA: TGTGCCAGCAGCTTAGTAGTCTCTGGGGCCAACGTCCTGACTTTC.

The chain has TRBV3-1 (or the pseudogene TRBV3-2) and TRBJ1-1; a possible D gene is TRBD1 (6 bases). V lost 4 bases to trimming and J lost 3 bases, with 21 bases between them. CDR1 is LGHDT and CDR2 is YNNKEL in the germline V gene (reference sequence). The CDR3 extends over 17 amino acids. CDR3 sequence reads: CASSLRLPTGTYTEAFF. CDR3 sequence (DNA): TGTGCCAGCAGCCTACGACTCCCTACAGGGACATACACTGAAGCTTTCTTT.

V is TRBV19 and J is TRBJ2-3, with TRBD1 identical over 8 bases. Looked up from germline, CDR1 is LNHDA and CDR2 is SQIVND (reference sequence). Unmatched junction bases numbered 8, after V lost 4 bases and J lost 5 bases. The CDR3 runs to 15 residues. The CDR3 here is CASSNRQGKGDTQYF. In DNA, the CDR3 is TGTGCCAGTAGTAATAGACAGGGGAAGGGAGATACGCAGTATTTT.